This T cell receptor beta chain was obtained from a study of cytomegalovirus exposure and HLA in healthy donors. This clone was seen only a few times. With 6 bases removed from V and 2 bases from J, the gap between germline ends came to 9 bases. This CDR3 is 12 amino acids long. From germline, CDR1 is SQVTM and CDR2 ANQGSEA. Both 60 Vbeta primers and 13 Jbeta primers went into the PCR. Data came from immunoSEQ multiplex PCR; TCRdb stores just in-frame clones and leaves some out. This table holds around 130,000 clones, 70% found once. The chain couples TRBV29-1 to TRBJ2-3; D perhaps matches TRBD1 (6 bases). The clonotype was recovered from a woman aged 30 to 39 in good health and CMV-seronegative. Sequences were obtained from PBMCs. CDR3 DNA: TGCAGCGTGCGACAGGTCACAGATACGCAGTATTTT. Protein product: CSVRQVTDTQYF.